This passage covers 10 T cell receptor beta chains from one sample sequenced in a study of shared clonotypes between healthy human individuals. Profiling relied on immunoSEQ multiplex PCR, and the TCRdb table lists in-frame clones only, not all of them. This table holds hundreds of thousands of clones, 90% to 96% found once. The sequenced material came from naive CD4+ T cells sorted from blood. The sample's subset: CD45RA+ positively selected. These receptor sequences come from a woman between 25 and 40 years old in good health.

Only one count was recorded for this clone. This sequence joins TRBV14 and TRBJ2-5; no reliable D call. The J call may not be correct, given that the DNA end is closer to TRBJ2-7. The length of the CDR3 is 13 residues. The germline V gene has CDR1 SGHDN and CDR2 FVKESK. CDR3 sequence (DNA): TGTGCCAGCAGCCGGGCAGAGGTCTACGAGCAGTACTTC. The encoded protein is CASSRAEVYEQYF.

The chain couples TRBV18 to TRBJ2-3, with 9 nucleotides matching TRBD1. Germline V gene sequence: CDR1 KGHSH, CDR2 LQKENI. Trimming took 1 base from V and 2 from J; bases not matched to a gene: 4. This CDR3 comprises 16 residues. The DNA of the CDR3 is TGTGCCAGCTCACCACGTGGGACAGGGATCACAGATACGCAGTATTTT. It encodes CASSPRGTGITDTQYF.

V is TRBV4-1 and J is TRBJ2-2; the D call may be TRBD1 or TRBD2 (6 bases each). V lost 1 base and J 9 bases, leaving 12 bases between the germline ends. CDR1 MGHRA and CDR2 YSYEKL come from the germline V gene. CDR3 size: 14 residues. CDR3 region: CASSQAGAPRELFF. CDR3 bases: TGCGCCAGCAGCCAAGCGGGGGCCCCTCGGGAGCTGTTTTTT.

This chain uses TRBV19 with TRBJ1-5; D perhaps matches TRBD1 (5 bases). This CDR3 is built from 15 residues. CDR1 and CDR2 (germline): LNHDA, SQIVND (reference sequence). Trimming cost V 6 bases and J 3 bases, with 15 bases left between them. The CDR3, as DNA: TGTGCCAGTAGCCTCCTGGGGGGTCACAATCAGCCCCAGCATTTT. It specifies CASSLLGGHNQPQHF.

This sequence joins TRBV5-6 and TRBJ2-1, with D perhaps TRBD2 (6 bases). Looked up from germline, CDR1 is SGHDT and CDR2 is YYEEEE. The CDR3 is made up of 14 amino acids. V gave up 4 bases and J gave up 8 bases, with 16 bases separating them. The CDR3 sequence: CASSPGGPGDEQFF. In DNA form, the CDR3 reads TGTGCCAGCAGCCCAGGAGGGCCCGGGGATGAGCAGTTCTTC. Filled out from reference TRBV5-6 and TRBJ2-1, the complete variable domain reads DAGVTQSPTHLIKTRGQQVTLRCSPKSGHDTVSWYQQALGQGPQFIFQYYEEEERQRGNFPDRFSGHQFPNYSSELNVNALLLGDSALYLCASSPGGPGDEQFFGPGTRLTVL.

The V call is TRBV5-1, the J call TRBJ2-2; D uncertain. This CDR3 comprises 13 residues. Trimming shortened V by 0 bases and J by 6 bases, and 6 bases separated the two germline ends. Germline assignment: CDR1 SGHRS and CDR2 YFSETQ. CDR3 in amino acids: CASSLAQAGELFF. Here the CDR3 DNA reads TGCGCCAGCAGCTTGGCGCAGGCCGGGGAGCTGTTTTTT.

This clone was counted a single time. The chain recombines TRBV7-2 with TRBJ2-3; TRBD2 aligns across 10 bases. This CDR3 spans 17 amino acids. Trimming took 0 bases from V and 6 from J; bases not matched to a gene: 9. From germline, CDR1 is SGHTA and CDR2 FQGNSA. CDR3 coding DNA: TGTGCCAGCAGCTTAGCGCGGCTAGCGGGAGTTTCGGATACGCAGTATTTT. This encodes CASSLARLAGVSDTQYF.

The chain recombines TRBV4-1 with TRBJ2-7; a possible D gene is TRBD2 (6 bases). Germline V CDR1 and CDR2: MGHRA, YSYEKL. The CDR3 spans 17 residues. The V and J ends lost 1 base and 4 bases respectively, with 20 bases between them. In DNA, the CDR3 is TGCGCCAGCAGCCAAGGAGCGTCAACGCGGGAATTTTACGAGCAGTACTTC. Residues: CASSQGASTREFYEQYF.

V gene TRBV10-3 combines with J gene TRBJ2-5, with TRBD1 identical over 8 bases. Per the germline V gene, CDR1 is ENHRY and CDR2 is SYGVKD. V was pared by 2 bases and J by 4 bases, with 3 bases of the junction left unmatched. The CDR3 has 14 amino acids. CDR3 coding DNA: TGTGCCATCAGTGAGGGACAGGGTACAGAGACCCAGTACTTC. Its protein is CAISEGQGTETQYF.

V and J are TRBV10-2 and TRBJ2-7; D remains unclear. The CDR3 runs 13 residues. In germline, CDR1 is WSHSY, CDR2 SAAADI. V was clipped by 8 bases and J by 3 bases, with 14 bases between them. CDR3 DNA sequence: TGCGCCAGCCAAGGATCAGCGTTCTACGAGCAGTACTTC. This sequence encodes CASQGSAFYEQYF.